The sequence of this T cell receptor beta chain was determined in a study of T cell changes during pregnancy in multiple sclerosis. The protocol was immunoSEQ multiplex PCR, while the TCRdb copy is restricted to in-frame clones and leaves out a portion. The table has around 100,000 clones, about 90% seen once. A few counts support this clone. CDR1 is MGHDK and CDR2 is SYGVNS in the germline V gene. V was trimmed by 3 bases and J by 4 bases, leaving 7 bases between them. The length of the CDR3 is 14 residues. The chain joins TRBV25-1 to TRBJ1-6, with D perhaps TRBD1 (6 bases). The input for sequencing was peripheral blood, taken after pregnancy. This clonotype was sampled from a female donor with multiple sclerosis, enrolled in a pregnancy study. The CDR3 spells CASSEGAYNSPLHF. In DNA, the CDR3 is TGTGCCAGCAGTGAGGGGGCATATAATTCACCCCTCCACTTT.